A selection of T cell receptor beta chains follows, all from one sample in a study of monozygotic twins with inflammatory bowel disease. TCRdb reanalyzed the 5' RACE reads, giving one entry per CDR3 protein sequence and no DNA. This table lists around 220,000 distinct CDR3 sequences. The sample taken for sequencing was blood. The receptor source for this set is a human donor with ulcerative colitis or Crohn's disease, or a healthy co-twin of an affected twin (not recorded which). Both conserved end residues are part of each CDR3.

CDR3: CASSFRDRSANEQFF
V: TRBV6-5
J: TRBJ2-1

CDR3: CASSPPGGSGANVLTF
V: TRBV2
J: TRBJ2-6

CDR3: CASSSPDATEAFF
V: TRBV27
J: TRBJ1-1

CDR3: CATSDPARTVASSYNEQFF
V: TRBV24-1
J: TRBJ2-1

CDR3: CASSPTRGDNEQFF
V: TRBV7-8
J: TRBJ2-1

CDR3: CASSIHTKGIYEQYF
V: TRBV7-9
J: TRBJ2-7

CDR3: CASSEIPSGANVLTF
V: TRBV2
J: TRBJ2-6

CDR3: CASSRRLAGVGNEQFF
V: TRBV6-2/TRBV6-3
J: TRBJ2-1

CDR3: CSVEAQGQAFF
V: TRBV29-1
J: TRBJ1-1

CDR3: CASTRKPLGTEAFF
V: TRBV12-3/TRBV12-4
J: TRBJ1-1

CDR3: CASSYSSTRGGIRSNQPQHF
V: TRBV6-2/TRBV6-3
J: TRBJ1-5

CDR3: CASSLDSGSEQFF
V: TRBV5-6
J: TRBJ2-1

CDR3: CASRLGTGSYNEQFF
V: TRBV11-2
J: TRBJ2-1

CDR3: CASSVGQGETEAFF
V: TRBV7-2
J: TRBJ1-1

CDR3: CSARTGGGNEQFF
V: TRBV20-1
J: TRBJ2-1

CDR3: CASSPSGESSYNEQFF
V: TRBV12-3/TRBV12-4
J: TRBJ2-1

CDR3: CGSSYLGNTEAFF
V: TRBV6-5
J: TRBJ1-1

CDR3: CASSVTSFSYNEQFF
V: TRBV5-1
J: TRBJ2-1

CDR3: CSALTGTKSSYEQYF
V: TRBV20-1
J: TRBJ2-7

CDR3: CASSFTAGSYEQYF
V: TRBV27
J: TRBJ2-7

CDR3: CASTQAGSGALGDTQYF
V: TRBV6-2/TRBV6-3
J: TRBJ2-3

CDR3: CASSWRGTDTQYF
V: TRBV5-1
J: TRBJ2-3

CDR3: CASSLNTGRELFF
V: TRBV7-3
J: TRBJ2-2

CDR3: CASSHGDGNYGYTF
V: TRBV18
J: TRBJ1-2

CDR3: CASSLMRGGQETQYF
V: TRBV7-6
J: TRBJ2-5

CDR3: CASSSLPFQDGDRIGQYF
V: TRBV12-3/TRBV12-4
J: TRBJ2-3

CDR3: CAISESETLSGEGEQFF
V: TRBV10-3
J: TRBJ2-1

CDR3: CASSFGGENEQYF
V: TRBV6-5
J: TRBJ2-7

CDR3: CASSVGTGGINEQYF
V: TRBV10-2
J: TRBJ2-7

CDR3: CSFGQGTETQYF
V: TRBV29-1
J: TRBJ2-5

CDR3: CASSFSVQGRSYEQYF
V: TRBV12-3/TRBV12-4
J: TRBJ2-7

CDR3: CASSPSGGYTGELFF
V: TRBV7-9
J: TRBJ2-2

CDR3: CASSLGPLTYGYTF
V: TRBV7-9
J: TRBJ1-2

CDR3: CASRPSNTGELFF
V: TRBV28
J: TRBJ2-2

CDR3: CASSSPTGTNVLTF
V: TRBV5-4
J: TRBJ2-6

CDR3: CASSVQTGSGELFF
V: TRBV11-2
J: TRBJ2-2

CDR3: CASSLGVYNEQFF
V: TRBV5-1
J: TRBJ2-1

CDR3: CSARDSRQGREKLFF
V: TRBV20-1
J: TRBJ1-4

CDR3: CSSGDSSYEQYF
V: TRBV29-1
J: TRBJ2-7

CDR3: CASSSVWVEGVKFDTYNEQFF
V: TRBV12-3/TRBV12-4
J: TRBJ2-1

CDR3: CASSSYTEAFF
V: TRBV7-2
J: TRBJ1-1

CDR3: CASSLDRGGNELFF
V: TRBV7-2
J: TRBJ2-1

CDR3: CASSRPTGSTNEKLFF
V: TRBV5-6
J: TRBJ1-4

CDR3: CASSPRTSGYLETQYF
V: TRBV5-1
J: TRBJ2-5

CDR3: CASSLGASLGNTIYF
V: TRBV12-3/TRBV12-4
J: TRBJ1-3

CDR3: CAIRSRGAQYF
V: TRBV12-3/TRBV12-4
J: TRBJ2-5

CDR3: CASSLGFPELFF
V: TRBV7-6
J: TRBJ2-2

CDR3: CSVLSQGGVLYF
V: TRBV29-1
J: TRBJ2-4

CDR3: CASSQGIREKLFF
V: TRBV4-3
J: TRBJ1-4

CDR3: CSALLLPGQSSGANVLTF
V: TRBV20-1
J: TRBJ2-6

CDR3: CASGPALNTEAFF
V: TRBV10-2
J: TRBJ1-1

CDR3: CASSDSADQPQHF
V: TRBV6-4
J: TRBJ1-5

CDR3: CALGQIVNYGYTF
V: TRBV30
J: TRBJ1-2

CDR3: CSVPLVGPRGRAPVYNEQFF
V: TRBV29-1
J: TRBJ2-1

CDR3: CAWSALETHREVKFF
V: TRBV30
J: TRBJ2-1

CDR3: CSARNPGQGKNEQYF
V: TRBV20-1
J: TRBJ2-7

CDR3: CASSPRDRVTEAFF
V: TRBV4-2
J: TRBJ1-1